The T cell receptor (beta chain) under discussion was sequenced for a study of blood T cell repertoires in COVID-19. Study-level information: The cDNA or gDNA used as material had been derived from T cells, B-cell-depleted T cells, or PBMCs.

The repertoire was sequenced with immunoSEQ multiplex PCR; TCRdb's copy has only in-frame clones and lacks some. The sample holds 150,000 or so clones; roughly four fifths are singletons and the top ten take about 16%. CDR1 LNHDA and CDR2 SQIVND come from the germline V gene (reference sequence). The CDR3 spans 15 residues. V lost 5 bases, J lost 1 base, and 14 bases lay in between. This clonotype was sampled from a human donor with acute or convalescent COVID-19. The donor label of this sample is uncertain. The chain is built from TRBV19 and TRBJ2-5; weak D call: TRBD1 (6 bases). Sequenced material: peripheral blood. The CDR3 region has the DNA TGTGCCAGTAGTGGGGCCGGACAGTCCCAAGAGACCCAGTACTTC. This gives the protein CASSGAGQSQETQYF. Full variable domain (remainder filled in from reference TRBV19 and TRBJ2-5): DGGITQSPKYLFRKEGQNVTLSCEQNLNHDAMYWYRQDPGQGLRLIYYSQIVNDFQKGDIAEGYSVSREKKESFPLTVTSAQKNPTAFYLCASSGAGQSQETQYFGPGTRLLVL.